The 14 T cell receptor beta chains reported below all come from one sample, sequenced in a study of spatial heterogeneity in lung cancer (dated by TCRdb to between 2018 and 2021). Per the publication, the time point label means: sample taken at primary tumor resection. The library was generated by 5' RACE. TCRdb lists the instrument as NextSeq 500. TCRdb took the public reads, trimmed them with fastp at Q25, ran MiXCR for clone calling and kept in-frame beta chains. All rows with the same CDR3 protein become a single entry with the most common DNA and genes. The sample has 20,000 to 25,000 distinct CDR3 sequences on record, 6.4% of them singletons. The ten most abundant clones make up 10% of the sample. General study outcomes and caveats: The tumor nonsynonymous mutation count correlated with the number of expanded intratumoral alpha and beta TCRs.

Their target antigens are unknown. Source: lung tumor tissue, taken at surgery. The receptor set was obtained from a male donor with early-stage non-small cell lung cancer.

This clonotype was counted ten times or more. This chain links TRBV7-9 with TRBJ2-7, with a weak D call TRBD2 (6 bases). Germline values: CDR1 SEHNR, CDR2 FQNEAQ (reference sequence). The CDR3 contains 12 residues. The V and J ends lost 8 bases and 3 bases respectively, with 11 bases between them. The CDR3 DNA is TGTGCCAGCGGGGGGATTAACTACGAGCAGTACTTC. It translates to CASGGINYEQYF.

Many counts were recorded for this clonotype. The V gene is TRBV9, the J gene TRBJ2-7, with TRBD1 matching over 10 bases. The length of the CDR3 is 16 residues. V was clipped by 2 bases and J by 5 bases; unmatched bases: 10. Germline lookup yields CDR1 SGDLS and CDR2 YYNGEE. The CDR3 nucleotides read TGTGCCAGCAGCGTCTCTCTGGGACAGGGGATTAACGAGCAGTACTTC. Translation gives CASSVSLGQGINEQYF.

This clonotype was recorded many times. The CDR3 sequence: CATSDFRAGANYGYTF. In DNA form, the CDR3 reads TGTGCCACCAGTGATTTTCGGGCAGGGGCTAACTATGGCTACACCTTC. V and J are TRBV24-1 and TRBJ1-2, with D possibly TRBD1 on 6 matching bases. Deletions cut 1 base from V and 0 bases from J, with 11 bases between. The CDR3 spans 16 residues. Germline V gene lookup returns CDR1 KGHDR and CDR2 SFDVKD.

This clonotype was recorded many times. The V gene is TRBV28, the J gene TRBJ1-4, with D hard to call. V lost 6 bases and J 0 bases, leaving 11 bases between the germline ends. The CDR3 is 15 amino acids. Germline-derived CDR1 and CDR2 are MDHEN and SYDVKM. The CDR3 here is CASRGLQATNEKLFF. CDR3 sequence (DNA): TGTGCCAGCAGGGGCCTCCAGGCAACTAATGAAAAACTGTTTTTT.

In the case of this clonotype: It may be a read error: a sequence one base away is much more abundant. The chain has TRBV4-3 and TRBJ2-7; D is perhaps TRBD1 (6 bases). CDR1 is LGHNA and CDR2 is YSLEER in the germline V gene. The CDR3 has 15 amino acids. The CDR3 is CASSQVGGSVYERYF. DNA of the CDR3: TGCGCCAGCAGCCAAGTTGGGGGCTCCGTGTACGAGCGGTACTTC.

The chain links TRBV7-9 to TRBJ1-3; no reliable D call. The CDR3 sequence is 16 residues long. Germline V lookup: CDR1 SEHNR, CDR2 FQNEAQ (reference sequence). Trimming left V 3 bases short and J 1 base short, with 13 bases between. The DNA for the CDR3 is TGTGCCAGCAGCTTTAACATGCCCGGATCTGGAAACACCATATATTTT. The encoded protein is CASSFNMPGSGNTIYF.

This clonotype was recorded many times. The rearrangement joins TRBV25-1 to TRBJ1-1; D is unclear. The CDR3 covers 14 residues. V was shortened by 2 bases and J by 6 bases, with 13 bases between the two germline ends. Germline V gene data show CDR1 as MGHDK and CDR2 as SYGVNS. As DNA, the CDR3 is TGTGCCAGCAGTGAACCGGACGGTTTCGCTGAAGCTTTCTTT. It encodes CASSEPDGFAEAFF.

There are many counts of this clonotype. The chain carries TRBV6-2 or TRBV6-3 and TRBJ2-7, with TRBD2 matching over 7 bases. This CDR3 comprises 15 residues. Trimming cost V 2 bases and J 2 bases; bases outside gene matches: 6. Per germline, CDR1 MNHEY and CDR2 SVGEGT. The CDR3 loop is CASSYLRLAPYEQYF. The DNA for the CDR3 is TGTGCCAGCAGTTACCTGAGACTAGCACCCTACGAGCAGTACTTC.

This clonotype was counted a few times. The CDR3 sequence: CASSGLAGRTGTGELFF. The CDR3 region has the DNA TGTGCCAGCAGCGGACTAGCAGGGCGAACGGGCACCGGGGAGCTGTTTTTT. This chain joins TRBV4-2 and TRBJ2-2, with TRBD2 matching over 8 bases. V lost 5 bases and J lost 4; bases outside the gene matches: 12. CDR1 is LGHNA and CDR2 is YNFKEQ in the germline V gene. This CDR3 has 17 amino acids.

The CDR3 loop reads CSGGQGAYNEQFF. The CDR3 nucleotides read TGCAGCGGGGGGCAGGGGGCATACAATGAGCAGTTCTTC. The V call is TRBV29-1, the J call TRBJ2-1; 8 bases line up with TRBD1. Germline V CDR1 and CDR2: SQVTM, ANQGSEA. J was trimmed by 4 bases and V by 7 bases; bases with no gene match: 6. This CDR3 region has 13 residues.

This clonotype was counted ten times or more. This chain's CDR3 is CASMSGHSYGYTF. The CDR3 bases are TGTGCCAGCATGAGTGGCCACTCCTATGGCTACACCTTC. The chain links TRBV6-6 to TRBJ1-2; D is undetermined. V was trimmed by 7 bases and J by 4 bases, leaving 13 bases between them. CDR3 size: 13 residues. The V gene's germline CDR1 is MNHNY and CDR2 SVGAGI (reference sequence).

This clonotype is judged medium-sized (0.01 to 0.1%). The V call is TRBV5-1, the J call TRBJ1-2; D is undetermined. The V end lost 4 bases, the J end lost 3 bases, and 7 bases lay between the germline ends. The CDR3 is made up of 12 amino acids. Per germline, CDR1 SGHRS and CDR2 YFSETQ. The DNA of the CDR3 is TGCGCCAGCAGCCTCTTCGACTATGGCTACACCTTC. Translation gives CASSLFDYGYTF.

This clonotype showed up many times. This chain uses TRBV27 with TRBJ1-2; D ambiguous. This CDR3 is 14 amino acids long. Germline V gene lookup returns CDR1 MNHEY and CDR2 SMNVEV (reference sequence). Trimming cost V 4 bases and J 6 bases, with 15 bases left between them. CDR3 DNA: TGTGCCAGCAGTTCCCCGGGCCAACGCAATGGCTACACCTTC. Its protein product is CASSSPGQRNGYTF.

The chain employs TRBV12-3 or TRBV12-4 and TRBJ2-3; no clear D. The CDR3 runs 11 residues. V was pared by 5 bases and J by 5 bases, with 5 bases between. This chain's CDR3 is CASSRLDTQYF. CDR3 coding DNA: TGTGCCAGCAGTAGATTAGATACGCAGTATTTT.